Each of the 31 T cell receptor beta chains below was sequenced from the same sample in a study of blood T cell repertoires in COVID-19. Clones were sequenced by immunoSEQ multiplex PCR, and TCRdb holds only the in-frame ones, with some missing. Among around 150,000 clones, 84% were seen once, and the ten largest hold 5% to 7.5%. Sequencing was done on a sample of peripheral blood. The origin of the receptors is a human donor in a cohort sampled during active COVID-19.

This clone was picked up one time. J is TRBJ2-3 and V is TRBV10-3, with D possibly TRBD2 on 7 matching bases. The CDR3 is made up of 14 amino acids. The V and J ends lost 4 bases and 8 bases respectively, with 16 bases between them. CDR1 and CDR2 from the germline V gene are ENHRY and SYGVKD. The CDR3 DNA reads TGTGCCATCAGTGTTGGGGGGGCGGAGGGTACGCAGTATTTT. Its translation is CAISVGGAEGTQYF.

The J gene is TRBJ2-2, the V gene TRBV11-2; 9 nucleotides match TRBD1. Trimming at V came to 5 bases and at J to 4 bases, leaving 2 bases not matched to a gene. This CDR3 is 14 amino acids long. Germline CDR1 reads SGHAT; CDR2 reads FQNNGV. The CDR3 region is CASSVTGGTGELFF. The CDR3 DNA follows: TGTGCCAGCAGCGTGACAGGGGGCACCGGGGAGCTGTTTTTT.

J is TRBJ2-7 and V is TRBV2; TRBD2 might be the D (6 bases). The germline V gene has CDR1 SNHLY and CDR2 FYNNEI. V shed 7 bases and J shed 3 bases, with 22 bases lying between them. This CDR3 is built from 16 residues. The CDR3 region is CASNEGGGWRIYEQYF. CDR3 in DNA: TGTGCCAGCAACGAAGGCGGAGGGTGGCGAATCTACGAGCAGTACTTC.

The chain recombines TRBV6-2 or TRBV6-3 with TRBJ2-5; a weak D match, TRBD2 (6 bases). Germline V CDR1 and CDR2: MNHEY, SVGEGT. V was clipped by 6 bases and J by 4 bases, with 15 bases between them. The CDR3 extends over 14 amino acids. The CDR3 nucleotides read TGTGCCAGCAGCCGAGGCGGAGCGGGAGAGACCCAGTACTTC. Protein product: CASSRGGAGETQYF.

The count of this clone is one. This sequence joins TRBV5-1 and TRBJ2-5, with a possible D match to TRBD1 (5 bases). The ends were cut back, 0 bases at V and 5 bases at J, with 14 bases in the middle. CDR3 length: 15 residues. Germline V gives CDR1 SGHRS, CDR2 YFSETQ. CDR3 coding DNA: TGCGCCAGCAGCTTGGCCCCCAGGGCTACGGAGACCCAGTACTTC. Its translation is CASSLAPRATETQYF.

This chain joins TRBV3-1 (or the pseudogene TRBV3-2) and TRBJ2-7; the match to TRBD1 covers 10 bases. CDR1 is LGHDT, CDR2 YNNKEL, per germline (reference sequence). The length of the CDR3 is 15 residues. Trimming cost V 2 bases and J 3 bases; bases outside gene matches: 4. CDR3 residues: CASSQSGTGVYEQYF. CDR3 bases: TGTGCCAGCAGCCAATCTGGGACAGGGGTCTACGAGCAGTACTTC.

This chain's CDR3 is CSVQRQFF. The CDR3 DNA reads TGCAGTGTACAGAGACAGTTCTTC. This chain links TRBV20-1 with TRBJ2-1; D gene uncertain. Per the germline V gene, CDR1 is DFQATT and CDR2 is SNEGSKA (reference sequence). Trimming shortened V by 7 bases and J by 13 bases, and 8 bases separated the two germline ends. The CDR3 spans 8 residues.

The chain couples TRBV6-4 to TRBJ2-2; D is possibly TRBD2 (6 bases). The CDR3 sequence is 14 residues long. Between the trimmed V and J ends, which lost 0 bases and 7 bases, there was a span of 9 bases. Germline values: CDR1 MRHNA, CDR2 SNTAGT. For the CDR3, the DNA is TGTGCCAGCAGTGACTCTGGGGGGAACGGGGAGCTGTTTTTT. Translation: CASSDSGGNGELFF.

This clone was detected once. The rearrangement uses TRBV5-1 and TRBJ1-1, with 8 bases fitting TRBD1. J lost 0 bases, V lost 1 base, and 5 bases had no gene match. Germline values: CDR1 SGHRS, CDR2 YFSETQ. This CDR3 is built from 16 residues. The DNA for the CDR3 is TGCGCCAGCAGCTTGACTCGACAGGGGATGAACACTGAAGCTTTCTTT. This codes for CASSLTRQGMNTEAFF. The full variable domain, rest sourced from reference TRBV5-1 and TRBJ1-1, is KAGVTQTPRYLIKTRGQQVTLSCSPISGHRSVSWYQQTPGQGLQFLFEYFSETQRNKGNFPGRFSGRQFSNSRSEMNVSTLELGDSALYLCASSLTRQGMNTEAFFGQGTRLTVV.

In DNA, the CDR3 is TGTGCCAGCAGTCAGGGACAGGGGGGATACGGCTACACCTTC. This encodes CASSQGQGGYGYTF. This chain uses TRBV6-5 with TRBJ1-2, with 11 nucleotides matching TRBD1. The V segment lost 5 bases and the J segment 8 bases; nucleotides outside the gene matches: 7. The CDR3 extends over 14 amino acids. Germline V gives CDR1 MNHEY, CDR2 SVGAGI.

Written as DNA, the CDR3 is TGCGCCAGCAGCCCCGACAGGGCGAACTACGAGCAGTACTTC. Translation gives CASSPDRANYEQYF. The V call is TRBV5-1, the J call TRBJ2-7; 7 nucleotides match TRBD1. The length of the CDR3 is 14 residues. J was trimmed by 3 bases and V by 4 bases; bases with no gene match: 7. The germline CDR1 and CDR2 sequences are SGHRS and YFSETQ.

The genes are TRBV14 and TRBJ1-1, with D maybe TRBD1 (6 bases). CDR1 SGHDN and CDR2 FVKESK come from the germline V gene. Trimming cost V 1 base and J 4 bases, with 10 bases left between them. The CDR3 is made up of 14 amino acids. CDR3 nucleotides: TGTGCCAGCAGCCAAGTAACAGGGTCCACTGAAGCTTTCTTT. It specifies CASSQVTGSTEAFF.

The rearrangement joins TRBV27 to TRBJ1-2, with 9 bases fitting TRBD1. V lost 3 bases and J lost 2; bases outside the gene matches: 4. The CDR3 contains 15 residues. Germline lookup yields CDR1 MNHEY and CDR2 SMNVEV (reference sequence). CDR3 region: CASSLEQGANYGYTF. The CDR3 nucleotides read TGTGCCAGCAGTTTGGAACAGGGGGCCAACTATGGCTACACCTTC.

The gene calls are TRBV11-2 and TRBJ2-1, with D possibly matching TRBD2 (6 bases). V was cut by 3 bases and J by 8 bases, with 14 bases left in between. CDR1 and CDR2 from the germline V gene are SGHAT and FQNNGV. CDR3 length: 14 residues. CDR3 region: CASSLGLGSDEQFF. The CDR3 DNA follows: TGTGCCAGCAGCTTGGGACTGGGGTCGGATGAGCAGTTCTTC.

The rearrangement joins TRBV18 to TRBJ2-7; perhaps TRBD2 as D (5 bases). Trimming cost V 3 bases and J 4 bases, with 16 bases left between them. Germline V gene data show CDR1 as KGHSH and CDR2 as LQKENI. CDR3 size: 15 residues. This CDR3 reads CASSPQEVPGYEQYF. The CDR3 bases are TGTGCCAGCTCACCCCAAGAGGTTCCGGGGTACGAGCAGTACTTC.

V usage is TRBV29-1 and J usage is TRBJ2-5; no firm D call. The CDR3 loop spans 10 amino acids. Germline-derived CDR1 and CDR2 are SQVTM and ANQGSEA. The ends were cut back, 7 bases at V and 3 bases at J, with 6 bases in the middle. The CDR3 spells CSGGEETQYF. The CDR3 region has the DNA TGCAGCGGAGGAGAAGAGACCCAGTACTTC.

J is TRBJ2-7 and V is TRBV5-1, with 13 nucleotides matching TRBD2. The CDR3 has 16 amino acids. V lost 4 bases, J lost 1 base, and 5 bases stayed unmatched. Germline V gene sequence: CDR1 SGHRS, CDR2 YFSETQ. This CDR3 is CASSPRTSGGSYEQYF. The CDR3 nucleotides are TGCGCCAGCAGCCCGCGGACTAGCGGGGGTTCCTACGAGCAGTACTTC.

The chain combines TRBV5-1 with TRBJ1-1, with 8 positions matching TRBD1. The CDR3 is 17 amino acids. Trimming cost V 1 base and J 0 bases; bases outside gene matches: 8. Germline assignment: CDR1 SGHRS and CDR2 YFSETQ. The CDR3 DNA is TGCGCCAGCAGCTTGAGGACAGGGCGGGACGTGAACACTGAAGCTTTCTTT. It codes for CASSLRTGRDVNTEAFF.

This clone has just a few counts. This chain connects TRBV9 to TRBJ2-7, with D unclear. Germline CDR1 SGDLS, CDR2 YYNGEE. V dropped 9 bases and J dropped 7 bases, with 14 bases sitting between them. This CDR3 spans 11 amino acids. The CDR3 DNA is TGTGCCACCCCCTCCTTCGGGGAGCAGTACTTC. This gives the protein CATPSFGEQYF.

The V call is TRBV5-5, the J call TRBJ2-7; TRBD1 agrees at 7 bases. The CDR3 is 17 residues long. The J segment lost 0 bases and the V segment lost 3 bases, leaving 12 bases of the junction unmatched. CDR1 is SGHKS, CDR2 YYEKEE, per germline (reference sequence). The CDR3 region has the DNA TGTGCCAGCAGCTCTCCGCTTCCGGGGACAGTCTCCTACGAGCAGTACTTC. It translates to CASSSPLPGTVSYEQYF.

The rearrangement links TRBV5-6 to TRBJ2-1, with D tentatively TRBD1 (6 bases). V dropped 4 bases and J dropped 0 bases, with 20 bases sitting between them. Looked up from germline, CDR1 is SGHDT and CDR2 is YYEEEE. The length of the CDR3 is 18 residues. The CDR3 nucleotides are TGTGCCAGCAGCGCCGTTGGTGTTTCAGGGGCCTCCTACAATGAGCAGTTCTTC. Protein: CASSAVGVSGASYNEQFF.

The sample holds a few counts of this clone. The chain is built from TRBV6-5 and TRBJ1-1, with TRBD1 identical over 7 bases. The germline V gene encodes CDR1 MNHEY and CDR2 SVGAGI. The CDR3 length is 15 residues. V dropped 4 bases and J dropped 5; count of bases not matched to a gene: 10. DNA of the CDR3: TGTGCCAGCAGTTCCTCGACAGGGTTGGTGACTGAAGCTTTCTTT. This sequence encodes CASSSSTGLVTEAFF.

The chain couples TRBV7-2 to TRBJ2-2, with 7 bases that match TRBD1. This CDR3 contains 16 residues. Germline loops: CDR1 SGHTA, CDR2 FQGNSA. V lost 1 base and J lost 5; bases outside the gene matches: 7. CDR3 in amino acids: CASSLVVRGRTGELFF. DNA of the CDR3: TGTGCCAGCAGCTTAGTAGTAAGGGGGCGGACCGGGGAGCTGTTTTTT.

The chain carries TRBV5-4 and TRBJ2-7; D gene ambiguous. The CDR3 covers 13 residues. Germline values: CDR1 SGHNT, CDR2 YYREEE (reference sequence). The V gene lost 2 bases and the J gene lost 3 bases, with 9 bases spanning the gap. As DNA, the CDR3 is TGTGCCAGCAGCTTATCCCCATTCTACGAGCAGTACTTC. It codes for CASSLSPFYEQYF.

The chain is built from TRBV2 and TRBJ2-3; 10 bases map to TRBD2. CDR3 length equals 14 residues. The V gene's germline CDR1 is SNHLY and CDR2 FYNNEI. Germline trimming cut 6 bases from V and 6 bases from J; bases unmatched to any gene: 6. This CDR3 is CASSPSGGGDTQYF. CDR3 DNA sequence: TGTGCCAGCAGCCCTAGCGGGGGTGGTGATACGCAGTATTTT.

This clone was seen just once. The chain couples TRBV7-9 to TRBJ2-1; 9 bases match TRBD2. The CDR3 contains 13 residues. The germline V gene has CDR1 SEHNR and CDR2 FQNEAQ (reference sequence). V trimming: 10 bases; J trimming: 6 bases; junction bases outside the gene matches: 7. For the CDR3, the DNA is TGTGCCACCGGGACTAGCAAATTCAATGAGCAGTTCTTC. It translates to CATGTSKFNEQFF. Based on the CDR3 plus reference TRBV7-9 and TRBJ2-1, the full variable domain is DTGVSQNPRHKITKRGQNVTFRCDPISEHNRLYWYRQTLGQGPEFLTYFQNEAQLEKSRLLSDRFSAERPKGSFSTLEIQRTEQGDSAMYLCATGTSKFNEQFFGPGTRLTVL.

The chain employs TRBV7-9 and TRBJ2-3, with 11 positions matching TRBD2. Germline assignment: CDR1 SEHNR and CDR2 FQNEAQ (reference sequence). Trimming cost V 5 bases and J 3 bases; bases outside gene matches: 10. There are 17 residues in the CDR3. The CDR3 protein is CASSPQGTSGVTDTQYF. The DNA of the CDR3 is TGTGCCAGCAGCCCGCAGGGGACTAGCGGAGTAACAGATACGCAGTATTTT.

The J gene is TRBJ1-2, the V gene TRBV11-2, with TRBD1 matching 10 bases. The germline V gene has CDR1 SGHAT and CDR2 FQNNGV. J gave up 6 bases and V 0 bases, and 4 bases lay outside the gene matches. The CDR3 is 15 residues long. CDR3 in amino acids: CASSLEWDRGDGYTF. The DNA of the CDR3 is TGTGCCAGCAGCTTAGAATGGGACAGGGGTGATGGCTACACCTTC.

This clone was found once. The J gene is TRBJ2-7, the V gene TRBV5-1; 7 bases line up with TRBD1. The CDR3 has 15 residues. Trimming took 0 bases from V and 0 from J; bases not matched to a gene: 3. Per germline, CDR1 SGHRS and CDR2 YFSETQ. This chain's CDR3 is CASSLETGPSYEQYF. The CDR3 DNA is TGCGCCAGCAGCTTGGAGACAGGGCCCTCCTACGAGCAGTACTTC.

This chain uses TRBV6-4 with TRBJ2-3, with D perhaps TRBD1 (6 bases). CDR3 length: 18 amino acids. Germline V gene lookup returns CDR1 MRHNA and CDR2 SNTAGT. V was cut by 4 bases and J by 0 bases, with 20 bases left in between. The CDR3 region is CASSGSTNRDTSTDTQYF. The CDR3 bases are TGTGCCAGCAGTGGGTCCACAAACAGGGATACTAGCACAGATACGCAGTATTTT.

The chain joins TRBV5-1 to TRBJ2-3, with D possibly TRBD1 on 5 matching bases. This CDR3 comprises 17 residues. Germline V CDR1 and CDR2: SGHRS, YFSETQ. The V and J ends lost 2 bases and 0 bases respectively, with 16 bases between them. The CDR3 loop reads CASSLSTEYASTDTQYF. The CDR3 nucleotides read TGCGCCAGCAGCTTATCGACAGAGTATGCTAGCACAGATACGCAGTATTTT.